This T cell receptor (beta chain) comes out of a study of Ad26.COV2.S vaccination and SARS-CoV-2 variants. Sequenced by immunoSEQ multiplex PCR; TCRdb stores in-frame clones only, minus some. The data contain some 500,000 clones, nearly 90% of them singletons. The V gene end was trimmed by 3 bases and the J gene end by 6 bases; junction bases not matched to a gene: 4. CDR3 length equals 14 residues. Germline lookup yields CDR1 KGHSH and CDR2 LQKENI. Treatment of the sample: roughly 18 received Ad26.COV2.S at low or high dose, single or two shots; about 5 received placebo; per-sample allocation not given. Material that was analyzed had been drawn on day 63 after the first vaccine or placebo injection. Expressing Wuhan-strain SARS-CoV-2 spike, an Ad26 vector served as the vaccine.

V is TRBV18 and J is TRBJ1-1, with TRBD1 identical over 10 bases. This specimen consisted of peripheral blood, obtained in a trial of Ad26.COV2.S vaccine versus placebo. This TCR derives from a person between 18 and 65 years old who received the Ad26.COV2.S COVID-19 vaccine or a placebo. Here the CDR3 reads CASSPGTGAPEAFF. As DNA, the CDR3 is TGTGCCAGCTCACCGGGGACAGGGGCCCCTGAAGCTTTCTTT.